The rows below give T cell receptor beta chains drawn from one sample of a study of blood T cell repertoires in COVID-19. Assay used: immunoSEQ multiplex PCR; TCRdb lists only in-frame clones, some missing. The data show around 100,000 clones, with approximately 80% seen just once and about 20% held by the top ten. The sequenced material came from peripheral blood. These receptors were obtained from a man in his 70s with active or convalescent COVID-19. CDR3s include the opening cysteine and the closing phenylalanine or tryptophan. The D gene is left open where the match is weak. Size is omitted from some rows. Given values are once, few, many or a class for expanded clones.

j_call: TRBJ1-1
v_call: TRBV5-1
d_call: NA
clone_size: NA
cdr3_nt: TGCGCCAGCAGCCAAGGGGACACTGAAGCTTTCTTT
cdr3_aa: CASSQGDTEAFF

j_call: TRBJ1-1
v_call: TRBV5-1
d_call: NA
clone_size: NA
cdr3_nt: TGCGCCAGCAGCTTGGATCGGGGAGAAACTGAAGCTTTCTTT
cdr3_aa: CASSLDRGETEAFF

j_call: TRBJ1-1
v_call: TRBV19
d_call: NA
clone_size: NA
cdr3_nt: TGTGCCAGTATCCAGGGGCGTGTTAACACTGAAGCTTTCTTT
cdr3_aa: CASIQGRVNTEAFF

j_call: TRBJ1-1
v_call: TRBV5-8
d_call: NA
clone_size: once
cdr3_nt: TGTGCCAGCAGCCACCGGGTAGGAGTGAACACTGAAGCTTTCTTT
cdr3_aa: CASSHRVGVNTEAFF

j_call: TRBJ2-1
v_call: TRBV20-1
d_call: TRBD1
clone_size: NA
cdr3_nt: TGCAGTGCTCGTGGACAGGCGTTTTCCTACAATGAGCAGTTCTTC
cdr3_aa: CSARGQAFSYNEQFF

j_call: TRBJ2-1
v_call: TRBV7-3
d_call: NA
clone_size: few
cdr3_nt: TGTGCCAGCAGCCCCGGTCCCTACAATGAGCAGTTCTTC
cdr3_aa: CASSPGPYNEQFF

j_call: TRBJ1-1
v_call: TRBV7-8
d_call: NA
clone_size: NA
cdr3_nt: TGTGCCAGCAGTCGACTACAGGGTAGGGGGAACACTGAAGCTTTCTTT
cdr3_aa: CASSRLQGRGNTEAFF

j_call: TRBJ1-6
v_call: TRBV6-1
d_call: TRBD1
clone_size: NA
cdr3_nt: TGTGCCAGCAGTGAGAAAAGGGGGCAATCACCCCTCCACTTT
cdr3_aa: CASSEKRGQSPLHF

j_call: TRBJ1-4
v_call: TRBV7-8
d_call: NA
clone_size: NA
cdr3_nt: TGTGCCAGCAGCCCACCTTTTAGTGAAAAACTGTTTTTT
cdr3_aa: CASSPPFSEKLFF

j_call: TRBJ1-1
v_call: TRBV7-9
d_call: NA
clone_size: NA
cdr3_nt: TGTGCCAGCAGCTTACAGGGAGGGACTGAAGCTTTCTTT
cdr3_aa: CASSLQGGTEAFF

j_call: TRBJ1-1
v_call: TRBV7-2
d_call: TRBD1
clone_size: NA
cdr3_nt: TGTGCCAGCAGCTTAGCATGGGACAGGGGTAACACTGAAGCTTTCTTT
cdr3_aa: CASSLAWDRGNTEAFF

j_call: TRBJ1-1
v_call: TRBV6-5
d_call: TRBD1
clone_size: NA
cdr3_nt: TGTGCCAGCAGTTACGACAGGGGGGGCACTGAAGCTTTCTTT
cdr3_aa: CASSYDRGGTEAFF

j_call: TRBJ1-1
v_call: TRBV5-1
d_call: TRBD1
clone_size: NA
cdr3_nt: TGCGCCAGCAGCAAAGACAGGGTCCCTGAAGCTTTCTTT
cdr3_aa: CASSKDRVPEAFF

j_call: TRBJ1-2
v_call: TRBV28
d_call: TRBD1
clone_size: few
cdr3_nt: TGTGCCAGCGGGGGGGACAGGGGGTATGGCTACACCTTC
cdr3_aa: CASGGDRGYGYTF

j_call: TRBJ2-1
v_call: TRBV5-6
d_call: TRBD2
clone_size: NA
cdr3_nt: TGTGCCAGCAGCTTGGCCGGGCTAGCGGGGGGCTTCTACAATGAGCAGTTCTTC
cdr3_aa: CASSLAGLAGGFYNEQFF

j_call: TRBJ2-7
v_call: TRBV15
d_call: NA
clone_size: few
cdr3_nt: TGTGCCACCAGCAGAGATATGGGTGAGGGGGTAAGGAACGAGCAGTACTTC
cdr3_aa: CATSRDMGEGVRNEQYF

j_call: TRBJ2-6
v_call: TRBV9
d_call: TRBD1
clone_size: once
cdr3_nt: TGTGCCAGCAGCGCATCCGCAGGGGGTAAGGGGGCCAACGTCCTGACTTTC
cdr3_aa: CASSASAGGKGANVLTF

j_call: TRBJ1-1
v_call: TRBV7-9
d_call: TRBD1
clone_size: NA
cdr3_nt: TGTGCCAGCAGCCGCCAGGGGGGTGAAGCTTTCTTT
cdr3_aa: CASSRQGGEAFF

j_call: TRBJ1-4
v_call: TRBV28
d_call: NA
clone_size: NA
cdr3_nt: TGTGCCAGCCGGCCCGGGGGTCATGAAAAACTGTTTTTT
cdr3_aa: CASRPGGHEKLFF

j_call: TRBJ1-2
v_call: TRBV7-8
d_call: TRBD1
clone_size: NA
cdr3_nt: TGTGCCAGCAGCCGAGTAGACAGGGGTCATGGCTACACCTTC
cdr3_aa: CASSRVDRGHGYTF

j_call: TRBJ2-7
v_call: TRBV14
d_call: NA
clone_size: NA
cdr3_nt: TGTGCCAGCAGCGGGGGACTCTCCTACGAGCAGTACTTC
cdr3_aa: CASSGGLSYEQYF

j_call: TRBJ1-2
v_call: TRBV6-5
d_call: NA
clone_size: once
cdr3_nt: TGTGCCAGCAGATCGCCTCGGAAGGGGGTAGATGGCTACACCTTC
cdr3_aa: CASRSPRKGVDGYTF

j_call: TRBJ1-1
v_call: TRBV25-1
d_call: TRBD1
clone_size: few
cdr3_nt: TGTGCCAGCAGTCTACAGGGGGCAGGGACTGAAGCTTTCTTT
cdr3_aa: CASSLQGAGTEAFF

j_call: TRBJ2-3
v_call: TRBV9
d_call: TRBD1
clone_size: NA
cdr3_nt: TGTGCCAGCAGCGCCGGACAGGGAAGTACAGATACGCAGTATTTT
cdr3_aa: CASSAGQGSTDTQYF

j_call: TRBJ1-1
v_call: TRBV5-1
d_call: TRBD1
clone_size: NA
cdr3_nt: TGCGCCAGCACCAACCTCCGGGACAGGGACACTGAAGCTTTCTTT
cdr3_aa: CASTNLRDRDTEAFF

j_call: TRBJ2-3
v_call: TRBV19
d_call: NA
clone_size: NA
cdr3_nt: TGTGCCATTGTGACAGGTTTTTTAGATACGCAGTATTTT
cdr3_aa: CAIVTGFLDTQYF

j_call: TRBJ2-7
v_call: TRBV28
d_call: NA
clone_size: once
cdr3_nt: TGTGCCAGCAGTTCGGCGGGGGCGTTCTACCACGAGCAGTACTTC
cdr3_aa: CASSSAGAFYHEQYF

j_call: TRBJ2-5
v_call: TRBV6-1
d_call: TRBD2
clone_size: NA
cdr3_nt: TGTGCCAGCAGTGAACACTGGGCGGGAGTAAAAGAGACCCAGTACTTC
cdr3_aa: CASSEHWAGVKETQYF

j_call: TRBJ2-5
v_call: TRBV9
d_call: TRBD2
clone_size: NA
cdr3_nt: TGTGCCAGCAGCGTAGCCCCTAGCGGGGTAGAGACCCAGTACTTC
cdr3_aa: CASSVAPSGVETQYF

j_call: TRBJ2-3
v_call: TRBV5-4
d_call: NA
clone_size: few
cdr3_nt: TGTGCCAGCAGCCTGGGGGGGGGCCGAGAAGATACGCAGTATTTT
cdr3_aa: CASSLGGGREDTQYF

j_call: TRBJ1-5
v_call: TRBV12-3/TRBV12-4
d_call: NA
clone_size: NA
cdr3_nt: TGTGCCAGCAGTCCTCAGGGGCCTCAGCCCCAGCATTTT
cdr3_aa: CASSPQGPQPQHF

j_call: TRBJ1-1
v_call: TRBV2
d_call: NA
clone_size: NA
cdr3_nt: TGTGCCAGCAGTGAAGCGTCTCCCGGAGACACTGAAGCTTTCTTT
cdr3_aa: CASSEASPGDTEAFF

j_call: TRBJ2-1
v_call: TRBV6-5
d_call: TRBD1
clone_size: NA
cdr3_nt: TGTGCCAGCAGTTTAACCGGGACAGCGAACAATGAGCAGTTCTTC
cdr3_aa: CASSLTGTANNEQFF

j_call: TRBJ2-7
v_call: TRBV7-2
d_call: TRBD2
clone_size: NA
cdr3_nt: TGTGCCAGCAGCCAAGGGACTAGCGGGAGGAAGTACGAGCAGTACTTC
cdr3_aa: CASSQGTSGRKYEQYF

j_call: TRBJ2-7
v_call: TRBV6-6
d_call: TRBD1
clone_size: NA
cdr3_nt: TGTGCCAGCAGTTACGCCGGGACAGGGCAATACGAGCAGTACTTC
cdr3_aa: CASSYAGTGQYEQYF

j_call: TRBJ2-2
v_call: TRBV9
d_call: TRBD2
clone_size: NA
cdr3_nt: TGTGCCAGCATTCGTGGAGCGGGAGAGAACACCGGGGAGCTGTTTTTT
cdr3_aa: CASIRGAGENTGELFF

j_call: TRBJ2-7
v_call: TRBV5-1
d_call: TRBD1
clone_size: many
cdr3_nt: TGCGCCAGCAGCTCCGGGACAGCCTACGAGCAGTACTTC
cdr3_aa: CASSSGTAYEQYF

j_call: TRBJ2-3
v_call: TRBV9
d_call: TRBD2
clone_size: NA
cdr3_nt: TGTGCCAGCAGCGTAGGGACTAGCGGGAGGGTAGCAGATACGCAGTATTTT
cdr3_aa: CASSVGTSGRVADTQYF

j_call: TRBJ2-7
v_call: TRBV6-6
d_call: NA
clone_size: few
cdr3_nt: TGTGCCAGCAGGTTGGGGGACTTCTACGAGCAGTACTTC
cdr3_aa: CASRLGDFYEQYF

j_call: TRBJ1-3
v_call: TRBV2
d_call: NA
clone_size: NA
cdr3_nt: TGTGCCAGCACTATGTCATCCTCCGGAAACACCATATATTTT
cdr3_aa: CASTMSSSGNTIYF

j_call: TRBJ2-7
v_call: TRBV7-6
d_call: TRBD2
clone_size: NA
cdr3_nt: TGTGCCAGCACGGCGGGACTAGCAGCCTACGAGCAGTACTTC
cdr3_aa: CASTAGLAAYEQYF

j_call: TRBJ1-3
v_call: TRBV6-1
d_call: TRBD1
clone_size: NA
cdr3_nt: TGTGCCAGCAGTGAAAGACAGGGGTACGGAAACACCATATATTTT
cdr3_aa: CASSERQGYGNTIYF

j_call: TRBJ2-2
v_call: TRBV5-1
d_call: TRBD1
clone_size: NA
cdr3_nt: TGCGCCAGCAGACTGGGACAGGGGGGAACCGGGGAGCTGTTTTTT
cdr3_aa: CASRLGQGGTGELFF

j_call: TRBJ2-5
v_call: TRBV7-9
d_call: NA
clone_size: NA
cdr3_nt: TGTGCCAGCACTCTGGGGGCCGCCCAAGAGACCCAGTACTTC
cdr3_aa: CASTLGAAQETQYF

j_call: TRBJ2-5
v_call: TRBV6-5
d_call: NA
clone_size: once
cdr3_nt: TGTGGTACCGGCTGGACTTTAGAGACCCAGTACTTC
cdr3_aa: CGTGWTLETQYF

j_call: TRBJ2-7
v_call: TRBV11-2
d_call: TRBD1
clone_size: NA
cdr3_nt: TGTGCCAGCAGCCCCATCCCGGGACAGGGGCGCTACGAGCAGTACTTC
cdr3_aa: CASSPIPGQGRYEQYF

j_call: TRBJ2-1
v_call: TRBV30
d_call: NA
clone_size: NA
cdr3_nt: TGTGCCTGGAGGAACCCCCGGACAACCCTCGGGTACAATGAGCAGTTCTTC
cdr3_aa: CAWRNPRTTLGYNEQFF

j_call: TRBJ2-2
v_call: TRBV5-4
d_call: NA
clone_size: NA
cdr3_nt: TGTGCCAGCAGCTGGGACATTAACACCGGGGAGCTGTTTTTT
cdr3_aa: CASSWDINTGELFF

j_call: TRBJ1-1
v_call: TRBV19
d_call: NA
clone_size: NA
cdr3_nt: TGTGCCAGTAGGTATCGGGACACTGAAGCTTTCTTT
cdr3_aa: CASRYRDTEAFF

j_call: TRBJ1-2
v_call: TRBV5-5
d_call: TRBD1
clone_size: many
cdr3_nt: TGTGCCAGCAGCTTGGGGACAGGGAATAGGTACACCTTC
cdr3_aa: CASSLGTGNRYTF